This TCR beta chain originates from a study of Ad26.COV2.S vaccination and SARS-CoV-2 variants. Profiling relied on immunoSEQ multiplex PCR, and the TCRdb table lists in-frame clones only, not all of them. The data hold 380,000 or so clones, with roughly 90% observed a single time. The treatment here: roughly 20 received Ad26.COV2.S at low or high dose, single or two shots; 5 received placebo; per-sample allocation not given. The investigators took samples on day 63 after the first vaccine or placebo injection. There are 15 residues in the CDR3. Trimming shortened V by 4 bases and J by 5 bases, and 17 bases separated the two germline ends. Germline CDR1 is SGHRS and CDR2 is YFSETQ.

The J gene is TRBJ2-3, the V gene TRBV5-1, with a weak D call TRBD1 (6 bases). This TCR came from a person aged 18-65 years who received the Ad26.COV2.S COVID-19 vaccine or a placebo. The material was peripheral blood, obtained in a trial of Ad26.COV2.S vaccine versus placebo. CDR3 region: CASSINIGGQDTQYF. CDR3 nucleotides: TGCGCCAGCAGCATCAACATTGGGGGACAAGATACGCAGTATTTT.